This T cell receptor beta chain comes out of a study of OX40 agonist ivuxolimab in advanced cancers. Germline values: CDR1 SGHNT, CDR2 YENEEA. J gave up 2 bases and V 1 base, and 3 bases lay outside the gene matches. CDR3 length equals 15 residues. This clone was detected once. Profiled with immunoSEQ multiplex PCR; TCRdb holds only in-frame clones, not every one. This table holds roughly 25,000 clones, more than 75% found once. This chain uses TRBV11-3 with TRBJ2-7; 9 nucleotides line up with TRBD1. The source was CD4+ or CD8+ T cells sorted from blood, collected in a trial of the OX40 agonist ivuxolimab. The origin of this receptor is an adult with an advanced solid tumor such as melanoma, head and neck, liver or kidney cancer. CDR3 protein: CASSLAGTGPYEQYF. The CDR3 DNA follows: TGTGCCAGCAGCTTAGCCGGGACAGGGCCCTACGAGCAGTACTTC.